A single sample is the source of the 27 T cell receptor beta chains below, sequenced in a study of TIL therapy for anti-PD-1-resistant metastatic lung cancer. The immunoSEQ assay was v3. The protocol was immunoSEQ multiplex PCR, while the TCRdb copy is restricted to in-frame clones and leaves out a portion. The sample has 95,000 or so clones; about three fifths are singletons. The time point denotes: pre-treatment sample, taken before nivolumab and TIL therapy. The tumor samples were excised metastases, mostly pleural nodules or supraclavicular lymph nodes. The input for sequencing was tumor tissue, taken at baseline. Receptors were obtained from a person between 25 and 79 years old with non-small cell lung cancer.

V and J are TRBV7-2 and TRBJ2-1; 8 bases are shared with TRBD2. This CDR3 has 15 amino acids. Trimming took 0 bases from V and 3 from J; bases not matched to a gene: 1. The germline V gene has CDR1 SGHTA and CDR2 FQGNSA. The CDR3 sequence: CASSLASGVYNEQFF. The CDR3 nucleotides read TGTGCCAGCAGCTTAGCTAGCGGGGTCTACAATGAGCAGTTCTTC.

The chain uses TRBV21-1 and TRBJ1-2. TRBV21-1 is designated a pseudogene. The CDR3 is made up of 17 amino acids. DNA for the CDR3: TGTGCCAGCAGCAAAGCAGGGGAGGCCTCTAATGGCTATGGCTACACCTTC. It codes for CASSKAGEASNGYGYTF.

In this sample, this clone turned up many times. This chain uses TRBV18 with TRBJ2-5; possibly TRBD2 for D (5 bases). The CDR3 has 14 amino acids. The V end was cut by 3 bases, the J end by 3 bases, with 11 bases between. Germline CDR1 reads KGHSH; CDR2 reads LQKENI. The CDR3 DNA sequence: TGTGCCAGCTCACCTGGACTGGATAAAGAGACCCAGTACTTC. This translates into CASSPGLDKETQYF.

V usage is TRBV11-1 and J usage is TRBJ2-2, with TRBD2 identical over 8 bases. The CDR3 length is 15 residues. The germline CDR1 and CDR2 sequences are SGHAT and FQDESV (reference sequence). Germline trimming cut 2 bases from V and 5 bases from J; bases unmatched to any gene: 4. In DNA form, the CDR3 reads TGTGCCAGCAGCTTAATTGGCGGGGGGACCGGGGAGCTGTTTTTT. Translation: CASSLIGGGTGELFF.

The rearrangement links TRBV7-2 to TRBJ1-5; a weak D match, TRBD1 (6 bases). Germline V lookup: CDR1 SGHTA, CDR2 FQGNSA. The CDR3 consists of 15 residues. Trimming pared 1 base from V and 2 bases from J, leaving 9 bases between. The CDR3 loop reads CASSLDRARNQPQHF. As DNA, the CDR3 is TGTGCCAGCAGCTTAGACAGGGCCCGCAATCAGCCCCAGCATTTT.

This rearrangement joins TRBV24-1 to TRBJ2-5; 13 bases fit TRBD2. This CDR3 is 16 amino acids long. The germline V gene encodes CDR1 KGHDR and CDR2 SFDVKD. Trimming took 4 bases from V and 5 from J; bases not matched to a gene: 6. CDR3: CATSDRLAGGRETQYF. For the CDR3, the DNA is TGTGCCACCAGTGACCGACTAGCGGGAGGCAGGGAGACCCAGTACTTC.

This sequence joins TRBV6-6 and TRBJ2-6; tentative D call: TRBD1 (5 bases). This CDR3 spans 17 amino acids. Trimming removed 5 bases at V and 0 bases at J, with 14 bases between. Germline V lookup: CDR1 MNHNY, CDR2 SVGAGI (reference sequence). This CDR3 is CASSPKGSYSGANVLTF. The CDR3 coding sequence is TGTGCCAGCAGTCCGAAGGGGTCATACTCTGGGGCCAACGTCCTGACTTTC.

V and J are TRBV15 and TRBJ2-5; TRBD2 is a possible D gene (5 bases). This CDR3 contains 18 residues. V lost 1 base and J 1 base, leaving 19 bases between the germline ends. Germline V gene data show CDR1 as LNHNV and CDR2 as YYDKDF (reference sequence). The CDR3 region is CATSRALSARRGQETQYF. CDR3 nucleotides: TGTGCCACCAGCAGAGCCCTGTCCGCCCGTCGGGGCCAAGAGACCCAGTACTTC.

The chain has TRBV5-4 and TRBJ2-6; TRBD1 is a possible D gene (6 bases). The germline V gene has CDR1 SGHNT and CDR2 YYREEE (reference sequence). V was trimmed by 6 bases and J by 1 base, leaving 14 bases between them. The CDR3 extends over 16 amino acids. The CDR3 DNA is TGTGCCAGCATGGGGGCCTTGGGGTCTGGGGCCAACGTCCTGACTTTC. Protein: CASMGALGSGANVLTF.

CDR3 sequence reads: CASSLNGGGEKLFF. CDR3 bases: TGTGCCAGCAGCTTAAACGGAGGGGGAGAAAAACTGTTTTTT. The chain couples TRBV7-9 to TRBJ1-4; maybe TRBD1 (6 bases). The ends were cut back, 2 bases at V and 8 bases at J, with 12 bases in the middle. Germline CDR1 SEHNR, CDR2 FQNEAQ (reference sequence). CDR3 length equals 14 residues.

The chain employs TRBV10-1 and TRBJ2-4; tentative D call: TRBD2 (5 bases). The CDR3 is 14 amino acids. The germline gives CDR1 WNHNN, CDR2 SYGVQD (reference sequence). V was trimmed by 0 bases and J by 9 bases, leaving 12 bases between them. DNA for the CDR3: TGCGCCAGCAGTGAGTCGAGTACCGCGGGCATTCAGTACTTC. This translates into CASSESSTAGIQYF.

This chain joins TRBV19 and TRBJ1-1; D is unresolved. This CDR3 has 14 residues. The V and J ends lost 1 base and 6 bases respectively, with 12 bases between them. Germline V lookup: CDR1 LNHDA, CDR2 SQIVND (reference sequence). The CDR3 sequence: CASSIATDWAEAFF. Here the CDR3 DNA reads TGTGCCAGTAGTATAGCCACCGACTGGGCTGAAGCTTTCTTT.

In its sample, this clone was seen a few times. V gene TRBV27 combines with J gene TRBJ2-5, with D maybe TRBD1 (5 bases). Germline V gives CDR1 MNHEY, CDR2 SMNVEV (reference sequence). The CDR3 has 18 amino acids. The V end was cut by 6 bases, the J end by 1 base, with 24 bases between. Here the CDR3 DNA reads TGTGCCAGCAGGCCCTGGGCTGGGTTTTCAGGGCTCCAAGAGACCCAGTACTTC. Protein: CASRPWAGFSGLQETQYF.

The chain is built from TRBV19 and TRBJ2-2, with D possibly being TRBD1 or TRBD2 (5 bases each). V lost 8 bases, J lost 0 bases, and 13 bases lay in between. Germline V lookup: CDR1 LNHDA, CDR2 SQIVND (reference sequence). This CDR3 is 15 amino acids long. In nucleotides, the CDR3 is TGTGCCAGTGGGATCTGGGGGTCGAACACCGGGGAGCTGTTTTTT. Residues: CASGIWGSNTGELFF.

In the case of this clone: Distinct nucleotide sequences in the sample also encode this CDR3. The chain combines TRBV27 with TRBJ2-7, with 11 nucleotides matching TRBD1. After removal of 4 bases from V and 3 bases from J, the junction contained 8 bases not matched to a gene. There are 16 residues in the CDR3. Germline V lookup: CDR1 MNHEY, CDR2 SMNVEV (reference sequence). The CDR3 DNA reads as TGTGCCAGCAGTTCTCTAAGGACAGGGGGCTTCTACGAGCAGTACTTC. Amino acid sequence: CASSSLRTGGFYEQYF.

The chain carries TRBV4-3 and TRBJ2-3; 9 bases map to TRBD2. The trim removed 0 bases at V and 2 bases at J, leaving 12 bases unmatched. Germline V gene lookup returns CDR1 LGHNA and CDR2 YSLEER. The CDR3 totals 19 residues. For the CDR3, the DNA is TGCGCCAGCAGCCAAGAATTAGCGGGGGCCACAATACCCACAGATACGCAGTATTTT. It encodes CASSQELAGATIPTDTQYF.

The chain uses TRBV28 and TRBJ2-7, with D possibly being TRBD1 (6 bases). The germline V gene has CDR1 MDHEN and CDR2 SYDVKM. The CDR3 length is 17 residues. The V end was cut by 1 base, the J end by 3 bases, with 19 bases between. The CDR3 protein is CASSLYRSTGSIYEQYF. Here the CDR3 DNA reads TGTGCCAGCAGTTTATATCGGAGTACAGGGTCAATCTACGAGCAGTACTTC.

CDR3 nucleotide sequence: TGTGCCTGGTATCGGGACACTGAAGCTTTCTTT. Its translation: CAWYRDTEAFF. The chain uses TRBV30 and TRBJ1-1; D not certain. Germline-derived CDR1 and CDR2 are GTSNPN and SVGIG (reference sequence). V was clipped by 5 bases and J by 3 bases, with 7 bases between them. The CDR3 length is 11 residues.

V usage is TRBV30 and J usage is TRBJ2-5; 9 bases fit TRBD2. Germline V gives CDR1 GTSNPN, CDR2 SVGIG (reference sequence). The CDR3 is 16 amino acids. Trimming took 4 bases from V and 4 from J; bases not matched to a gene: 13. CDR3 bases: TGTGCCTGGAAATTGCCATTAGCGGGAGTGCGAGAGACCCAGTACTTC. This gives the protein CAWKLPLAGVRETQYF.

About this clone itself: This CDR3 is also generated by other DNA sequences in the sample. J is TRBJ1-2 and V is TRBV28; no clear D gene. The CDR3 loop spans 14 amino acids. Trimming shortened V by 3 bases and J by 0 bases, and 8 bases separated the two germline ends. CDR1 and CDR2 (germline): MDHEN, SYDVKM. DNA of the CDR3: TGTGCCAGCAGTTTCGGCAGCGCTAACTATGGCTACACCTTC. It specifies CASSFGSANYGYTF.

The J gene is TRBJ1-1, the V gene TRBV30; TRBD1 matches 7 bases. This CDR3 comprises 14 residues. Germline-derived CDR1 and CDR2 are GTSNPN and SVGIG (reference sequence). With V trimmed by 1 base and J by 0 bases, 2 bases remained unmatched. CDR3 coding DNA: TGTGCCTGGAGTGCGGACAGGTTGAACACTGAAGCTTTCTTT. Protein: CAWSADRLNTEAFF.

CDR3 loop: CASSYILAFGATTTDTQYF. In nucleotides, the CDR3 is TGTGCCAGCAGTTACATACTAGCCTTTGGGGCTACTACCACAGATACGCAGTATTTT. This sequence joins TRBV6-2 or TRBV6-3 and TRBJ2-3; D may be TRBD2 (6 bases). CDR1 is MNHEY, CDR2 SVGEGT, per germline. The CDR3 extends over 19 amino acids. The V and J ends lost 2 bases and 2 bases respectively, with 23 bases between them.

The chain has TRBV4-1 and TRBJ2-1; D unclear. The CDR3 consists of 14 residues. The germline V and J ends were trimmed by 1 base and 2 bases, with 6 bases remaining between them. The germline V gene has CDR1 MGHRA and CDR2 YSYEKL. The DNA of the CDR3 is TGCGCCAGCAGCCAAGGCGGACCCTACAATGAGCAGTTCTTC. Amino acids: CASSQGGPYNEQFF.

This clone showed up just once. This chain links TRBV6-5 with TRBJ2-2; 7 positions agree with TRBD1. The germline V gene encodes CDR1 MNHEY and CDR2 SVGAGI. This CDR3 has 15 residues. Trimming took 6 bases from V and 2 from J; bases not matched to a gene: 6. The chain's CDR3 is CASRTRDRNTGELFF. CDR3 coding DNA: TGTGCCAGCAGAACCCGGGACAGAAACACCGGGGAGCTGTTTTTT.

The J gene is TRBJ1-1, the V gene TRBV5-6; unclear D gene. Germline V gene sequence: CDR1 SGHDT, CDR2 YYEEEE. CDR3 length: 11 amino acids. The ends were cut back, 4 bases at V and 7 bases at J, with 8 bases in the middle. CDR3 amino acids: CASSLRSEAFF. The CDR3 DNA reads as TGTGCCAGCAGCCTTCGGAGTGAAGCTTTCTTT.

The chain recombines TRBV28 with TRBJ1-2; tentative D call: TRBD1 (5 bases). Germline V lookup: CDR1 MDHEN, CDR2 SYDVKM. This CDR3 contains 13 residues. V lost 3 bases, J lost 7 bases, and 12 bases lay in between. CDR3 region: CASSLSRDFGYTF. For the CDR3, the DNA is TGTGCCAGCAGTTTGTCCCGGGACTTTGGCTACACCTTC.

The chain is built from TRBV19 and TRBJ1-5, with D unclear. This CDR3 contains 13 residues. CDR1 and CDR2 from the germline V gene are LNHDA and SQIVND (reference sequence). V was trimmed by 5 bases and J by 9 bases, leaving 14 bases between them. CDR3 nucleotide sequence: TGTGCCAGTAGTCGGATTGGGAAGGGGCCCCAGCATTTT. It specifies CASSRIGKGPQHF.